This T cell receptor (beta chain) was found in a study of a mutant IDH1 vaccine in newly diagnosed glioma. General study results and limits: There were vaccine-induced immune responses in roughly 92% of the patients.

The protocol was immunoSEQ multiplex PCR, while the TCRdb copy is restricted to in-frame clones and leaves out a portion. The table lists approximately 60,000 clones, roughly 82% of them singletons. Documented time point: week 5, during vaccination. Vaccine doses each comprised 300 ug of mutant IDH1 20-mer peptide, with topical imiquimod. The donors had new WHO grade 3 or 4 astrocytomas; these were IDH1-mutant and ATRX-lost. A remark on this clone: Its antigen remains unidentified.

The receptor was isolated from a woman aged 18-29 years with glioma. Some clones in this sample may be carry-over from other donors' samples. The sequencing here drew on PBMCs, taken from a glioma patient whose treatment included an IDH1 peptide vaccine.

CDR3 residues: CASTSQGGAGGPQHF. CDR3 in DNA: TGTGCCAGCACCTCCCAAGGGGGAGCAGGTGGGCCCCAGCATTTT. V is TRBV6-6 and J is TRBJ1-5, with D possibly matching TRBD1 (6 bases). Per germline, CDR1 MNHNY and CDR2 SVGAGI (reference sequence). The CDR3 has 15 amino acids. V was clipped by 7 bases and J by 9 bases, with 22 bases between them.